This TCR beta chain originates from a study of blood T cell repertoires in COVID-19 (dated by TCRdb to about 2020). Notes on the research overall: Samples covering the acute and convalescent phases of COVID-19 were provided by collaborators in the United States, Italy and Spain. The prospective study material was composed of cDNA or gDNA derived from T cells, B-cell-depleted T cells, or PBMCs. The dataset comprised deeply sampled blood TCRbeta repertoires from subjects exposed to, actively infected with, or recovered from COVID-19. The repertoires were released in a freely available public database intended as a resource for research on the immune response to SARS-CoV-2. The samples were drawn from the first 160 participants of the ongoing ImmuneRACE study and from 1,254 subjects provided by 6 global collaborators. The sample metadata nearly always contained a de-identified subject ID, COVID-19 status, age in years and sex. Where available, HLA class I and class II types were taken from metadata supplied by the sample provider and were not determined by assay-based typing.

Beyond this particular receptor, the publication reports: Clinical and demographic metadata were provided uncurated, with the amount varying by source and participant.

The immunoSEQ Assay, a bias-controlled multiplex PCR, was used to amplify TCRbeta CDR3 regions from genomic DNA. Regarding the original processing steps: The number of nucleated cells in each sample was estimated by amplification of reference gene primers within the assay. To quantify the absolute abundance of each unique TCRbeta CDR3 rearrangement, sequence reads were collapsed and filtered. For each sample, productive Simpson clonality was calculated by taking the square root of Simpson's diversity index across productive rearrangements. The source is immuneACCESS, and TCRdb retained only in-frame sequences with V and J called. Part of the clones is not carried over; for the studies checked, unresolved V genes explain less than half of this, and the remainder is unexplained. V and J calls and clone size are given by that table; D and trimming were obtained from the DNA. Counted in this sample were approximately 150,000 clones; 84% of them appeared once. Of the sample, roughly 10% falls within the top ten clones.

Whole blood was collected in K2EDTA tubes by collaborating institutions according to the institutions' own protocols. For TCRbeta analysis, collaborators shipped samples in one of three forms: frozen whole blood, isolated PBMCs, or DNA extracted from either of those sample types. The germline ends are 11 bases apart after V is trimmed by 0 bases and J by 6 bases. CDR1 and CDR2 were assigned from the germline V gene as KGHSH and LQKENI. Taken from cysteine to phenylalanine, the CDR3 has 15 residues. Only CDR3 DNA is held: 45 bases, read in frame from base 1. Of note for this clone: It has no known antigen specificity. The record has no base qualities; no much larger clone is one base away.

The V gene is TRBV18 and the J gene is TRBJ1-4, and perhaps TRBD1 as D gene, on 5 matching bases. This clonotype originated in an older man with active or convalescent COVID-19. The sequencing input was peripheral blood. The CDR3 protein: CASSPPGLRDEKLFF. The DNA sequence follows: TGTGCCAGCTCACCACCGGGACTCAGGGATGAAAAACTGTTTTTT.